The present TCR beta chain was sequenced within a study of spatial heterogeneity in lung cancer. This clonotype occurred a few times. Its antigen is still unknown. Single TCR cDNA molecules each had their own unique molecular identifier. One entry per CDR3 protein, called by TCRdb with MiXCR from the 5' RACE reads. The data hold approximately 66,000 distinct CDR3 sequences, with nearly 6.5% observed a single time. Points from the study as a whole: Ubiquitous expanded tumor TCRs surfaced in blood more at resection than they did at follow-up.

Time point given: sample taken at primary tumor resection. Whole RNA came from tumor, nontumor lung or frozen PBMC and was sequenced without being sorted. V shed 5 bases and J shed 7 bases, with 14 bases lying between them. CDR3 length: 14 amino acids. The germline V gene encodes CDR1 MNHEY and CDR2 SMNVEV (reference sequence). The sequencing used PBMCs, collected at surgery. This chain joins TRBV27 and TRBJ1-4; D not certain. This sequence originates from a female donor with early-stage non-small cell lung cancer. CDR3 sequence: CASSLRETGEKLFF. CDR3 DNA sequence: TGTGCCAGCAGTCTACGGGAAACGGGTGAAAAACTGTTTTTT.